These 27 T cell receptor beta chains were sequenced from one sample in a study of blood T cell repertoires in COVID-19. Clones were read by immunoSEQ multiplex PCR, and TCRdb kept only the in-frame ones, dropping some. In the table there are hundreds of thousands of clones, 86% of which are singletons. The sequencing sample was made of peripheral blood. The receptors come from a woman in her seventies with COVID-19, enrolled during active disease.

This rearrangement joins TRBV5-1 to TRBJ1-2; 9 bases are a match to TRBD1. Looked up from germline, CDR1 is SGHRS and CDR2 is YFSETQ. The CDR3 runs 16 residues. Losses at the gene ends were 4 bases for V and 3 bases for J; bases not matched to a gene: 10. Here the CDR3 reads CASSPSGTGNDYGYTF. The DNA for the CDR3 is TGCGCCAGCAGCCCCTCCGGGACAGGGAATGACTATGGCTACACCTTC.

The table lists this clone with a few counts. The chain carries TRBV2 and TRBJ1-5, with D uncertain. The germline gives CDR1 SNHLY, CDR2 FYNNEI. CDR3 length: 13 residues. Trimming stripped 4 bases from V and 7 bases from J, with 11 bases between. DNA for the CDR3: TGTGCCAGCAGTGGGAACAAGAGGCAGCCCCAGCATTTT. Translated: CASSGNKRQPQHF. Using reference TRBV2 and TRBJ1-5 for the parts outside the CDR3, the full variable domain is EPEVTQTPSHQVTQMGQEVILRCVPISNHLYFYWYRQILGQKVEFLVSFYNNEISEKSEIFDDQFSVERPDGSNFTLKIRSTKLEDSAMYFCASSGNKRQPQHFGDGTRLSIL.

The chain is built from TRBV28 and TRBJ2-7, with 8 bases fitting TRBD1. This CDR3 is built from 14 residues. Losses at the gene ends were 7 bases for V and 6 bases for J; bases not matched to a gene: 11. The germline V gene encodes CDR1 MDHEN and CDR2 SYDVKM. The DNA for the CDR3 is TGTGCCAGCACCCCCCCCGGGACAGGATCCGAGCAGTACTTC. Its translation is CASTPPGTGSEQYF.

The rearrangement links TRBV4-2 to TRBJ2-3; 11 bases map to TRBD1. CDR1 is LGHNA, CDR2 YNFKEQ, per germline. The J segment lost 6 bases and the V segment lost 3 bases, leaving 5 bases of the junction unmatched. The CDR3 covers 15 residues. The CDR3, as DNA: TGTGCCAGCAGCCAGCTCGGACAGGGGGCTGATACGCAGTATTTT. Protein sequence: CASSQLGQGADTQYF.

The genes are TRBV30 and TRBJ2-1; D is uncertain. The CDR3 length is 13 residues. Germline V gives CDR1 GTSNPN, CDR2 SVGIG (reference sequence). Trimming removed 1 base from V and 9 bases from J, with 13 bases in between. The CDR3 bases are TGTGCCTGGAGTGGTAGTAGCAAGAGTGAGCAGTTCTTC. Translation: CAWSGSSKSEQFF.

The rearrangement uses TRBV5-1 and TRBJ2-7, with 7 bases matching TRBD1. The V gene's germline CDR1 is SGHRS and CDR2 YFSETQ. This CDR3 has 14 residues. V gave up 6 bases and J gave up 0 bases; unmatched junction bases: 6. This chain's CDR3 is CASTRQGPSYEQYF. CDR3 DNA sequence: TGCGCCAGCACTCGACAGGGACCCTCCTACGAGCAGTACTTC.

V gene TRBV27 combines with J gene TRBJ2-1; 7 bases agree with TRBD2. The CDR3 is 14 residues long. Per germline, CDR1 MNHEY and CDR2 SMNVEV (reference sequence). J was trimmed by 9 bases and V by 6 bases; bases with no gene match: 11. The DNA of the CDR3 is TGTGCCAGCAGAAAAGGACTAGGGGATACTGAGCAGTTCTTC. This codes for CASRKGLGDTEQFF.

The chain has TRBV11-2 and TRBJ1-4; maybe TRBD1 (6 bases). The CDR3 runs 15 residues. V lost 4 bases, J lost 10 bases, and 19 bases lay in between. The germline V gene encodes CDR1 SGHAT and CDR2 FQNNGV. The CDR3, as DNA: TGTGCCAGCAGCTCTCTACAGGGTTCCCCTGGAAAACTGTTTTTT. Residues: CASSSLQGSPGKLFF.

The chain couples TRBV27 to TRBJ1-6; possible D gene TRBD1, 6 bases. The V end was cut by 5 bases, the J end by 9 bases, with 11 bases between. This CDR3 region has 13 residues. Germline CDR1 MNHEY, CDR2 SMNVEV (reference sequence). CDR3: CASSQTGTSPLHF. The CDR3 nucleotides read TGTGCCAGCAGTCAGACAGGCACTTCACCCCTCCACTTT.

The rearrangement links TRBV30 to TRBJ1-6, with TRBD1 matching over 8 bases. CDR3 size: 15 residues. V lost 4 bases, J lost 7 bases, and 9 bases stayed unmatched. Germline V gene sequence: CDR1 GTSNPN, CDR2 SVGIG (reference sequence). CDR3 loop: CAWTRPTGDNSPLHF. CDR3 in DNA: TGTGCCTGGACCCGACCGACAGGGGACAATTCACCCCTCCACTTT.

The chain recombines TRBV5-1 with TRBJ2-5, with TRBD2 matching over 10 bases. Germline V gene data show CDR1 as SGHRS and CDR2 as YFSETQ. The junction had 5 bases not matched to a gene; V was cut back by 4 bases and J by 2 bases. CDR3 length: 15 residues. The CDR3 region has the DNA TGCGCCAGCAGCCCAGCGGGGGGGTTACAAGAGACCCAGTACTTC. It encodes CASSPAGGLQETQYF.

The V and J genes are TRBV2 and TRBJ2-2, with 10 positions matching TRBD2. The V gene's germline CDR1 is SNHLY and CDR2 FYNNEI. V shed 10 bases and J 1 base; nucleotides not matched to a gene: 6. This CDR3 has 15 residues. The CDR3 coding sequence is TGTGCCACCAAGCGGGGGGGCGTGAACACCGGGGAGCTGTTTTTT. It encodes CATKRGGVNTGELFF. Variable domain in full (rest from reference TRBV2 and TRBJ2-2): EPEVTQTPSHQVTQMGQEVILRCVPISNHLYFYWYRQILGQKVEFLVSFYNNEISEKSEIFDDQFSVERPDGSNFTLKIRSTKLEDSAMYFCATKRGGVNTGELFFGEGSRLTVL.

This clone has more than one count but fewer than ten. The rearrangement links TRBV7-2 to TRBJ1-2; 7 bases match TRBD1. The CDR3 has 15 amino acids. The germline CDR1 and CDR2 sequences are SGHTA and FQGNSA. Trimming at V came to 7 bases and at J to 5 bases, leaving 13 bases not matched to a gene. The CDR3 loop is CASNSGQPGSYGYTF. CDR3 coding DNA: TGTGCCAGCAACTCGGGACAGCCAGGCTCTTATGGCTACACCTTC.

The V gene is TRBV28, the J gene TRBJ2-7; D may be TRBD2 (5 bases). This CDR3 comprises 11 residues. CDR1 and CDR2 (germline): MDHEN, SYDVKM. Trimming took 3 bases from V and 9 from J, leaving 9 bases between them. The CDR3 loop reads CASSFGVGQYF. The CDR3 nucleotides read TGTGCCAGCAGTTTCGGGGTGGGGCAGTACTTC.

This chain connects TRBV9 to TRBJ1-6; perhaps TRBD1 as D (5 bases). Between the trimmed V and J ends, which lost 0 bases and 10 bases, there was a span of 14 bases. In germline, CDR1 is SGDLS, CDR2 YYNGEE. The CDR3 has 15 residues. The CDR3, as DNA: TGTGCCAGCAGCGTAGCGGCGGGGGAGGGATCACCCCTCCACTTT. Its translation is CASSVAAGEGSPLHF.

The chain links TRBV18 to TRBJ2-3; 9 positions agree with TRBD1. This CDR3 has 15 amino acids. Germline trimming cut 6 bases from V and 1 base from J; bases unmatched to any gene: 5. The germline V gene encodes CDR1 KGHSH and CDR2 LQKENI. The CDR3 region has the DNA TGTGCCAGCTCCCAGGGACAGGGACGCACAGATACGCAGTATTTT. Translation gives CASSQGQGRTDTQYF.

This clone appeared once. J is TRBJ2-7 and V is TRBV11-2; D is undetermined. The CDR3 is 13 amino acids. The germline V gene has CDR1 SGHAT and CDR2 FQNNGV. V lost 0 bases to trimming and J lost 3 bases, with 6 bases between them. The CDR3 DNA sequence: TGTGCCAGCAGCTTAGATCCTAGCTACGAGCAGTACTTC. Protein: CASSLDPSYEQYF.

The V gene is TRBV7-3, the J gene TRBJ1-6; D may be TRBD1 (5 bases). V gave up 5 bases and J gave up 9 bases, with 11 bases separating them. This CDR3 has 13 residues. Germline lookup yields CDR1 SGHTA and CDR2 FQGTGA. This CDR3 reads CASSPREGSPLHF. Written as DNA, the CDR3 is TGTGCCAGCAGCCCCAGGGAGGGTTCACCCCTCCACTTT.

This chain links TRBV28 with TRBJ1-3; TRBD1 is a possible D gene (5 bases). Germline CDR1 MDHEN, CDR2 SYDVKM. Trimming pared 6 bases from V and 8 bases from J, leaving 8 bases between. The CDR3 loop spans 11 amino acids. The CDR3 sequence is CASRGEDTIYF. CDR3 sequence (DNA): TGTGCCAGCAGGGGGGAGGACACCATATATTTT.

The chain joins TRBV19 to TRBJ2-7; the D gene is possibly TRBD2 (6 bases). Germline V gene sequence: CDR1 LNHDA, CDR2 SQIVND (reference sequence). The CDR3 runs 15 residues. Trimming pared 6 bases from V and 1 base from J, leaving 16 bases between. The CDR3 protein is CASSIGGGLSYEQYF. CDR3 DNA: TGTGCCAGTAGCATCGGTGGAGGGCTTTCCTACGAGCAGTACTTC.

A single count supports this clone. The rearrangement joins TRBV18 to TRBJ1-3, with D tentatively TRBD1 (5 bases). The germline V gene has CDR1 KGHSH and CDR2 LQKENI. V was trimmed by 3 bases and J by 0 bases, leaving 12 bases between them. The CDR3 is made up of 16 amino acids. CDR3 in DNA: TGTGCCAGCTCACCGGGGGACTCCTACTCTGGAAACACCATATATTTT. Amino acids: CASSPGDSYSGNTIYF.

The chain recombines TRBV7-9 with TRBJ1-2; D gene ambiguous. Between the trimmed V and J ends, which lost 8 bases and 8 bases, there was a span of 6 bases. The CDR3 runs to 9 residues. Looked up from germline, CDR1 is SEHNR and CDR2 is FQNEAQ (reference sequence). CDR3 protein: CASGEGYTF. CDR3 bases: TGTGCCAGCGGGGAGGGCTACACCTTC.

The chain uses TRBV28 and TRBJ1-2, with 11 bases identical to TRBD1. J lost 4 bases, V lost 8 bases, and 6 bases had no gene match. This CDR3 region has 14 residues. Per germline, CDR1 MDHEN and CDR2 SYDVKM. CDR3 nucleotide sequence: TGTGCCAGCCGGGGACAGGGGGTTCCCTATGGCTACACCTTC. Translating gives CASRGQGVPYGYTF.

This clone is a singleton in its sample. This chain connects TRBV6-5 to TRBJ2-7; weak D call: TRBD2 (6 bases). The germline CDR1 and CDR2 sequences are MNHEY and SVGAGI. Trimming removed 4 bases from V and 7 bases from J, with 14 bases in between. The CDR3 has 13 amino acids. CDR3 DNA sequence: TGTGCCAGCAGTTTAGATTACCGGGGGGAGCAGTACTTC. Its translation is CASSLDYRGEQYF.

This sequence joins TRBV24-1 and TRBJ2-1; no firm D call. CDR1 and CDR2 (germline): KGHDR, SFDVKD. V lost 1 base, J lost 3 bases, and 6 bases lay in between. The length of the CDR3 is 14 residues. CDR3 protein: CATSDFQDYNEQFF. In nucleotides, the CDR3 is TGTGCCACCAGTGATTTCCAGGACTACAATGAGCAGTTCTTC.

J is TRBJ2-1 and V is TRBV27, with 7 bases identical to TRBD2. Germline V gives CDR1 MNHEY, CDR2 SMNVEV (reference sequence). V shed 2 bases and J 3 bases; nucleotides not matched to a gene: 4. CDR3 size: 15 residues. This CDR3 reads CASSLKASGYNEQFF. Here the CDR3 DNA reads TGTGCCAGCAGTTTAAAGGCTAGCGGCTACAATGAGCAGTTCTTC.

Here the CDR3 DNA reads TGTGCCAGCAGCTTAGGGTATGGAGCTCAAGAGACCCAGTACTTC. Translating it yields CASSLGYGAQETQYF. V and J are TRBV11-2 and TRBJ2-5; the D is unclear. This CDR3 is 15 amino acids long. The V end lost 1 base, the J end lost 2 bases, and 11 bases lay between the germline ends. Germline CDR1 reads SGHAT; CDR2 reads FQNNGV. The full variable domain, with the rest looked up from reference TRBV11-2 and TRBJ2-5, is EAGVAQSPRYKIIEKRQSVAFWCNPISGHATLYWYQQILGQGPKLLIQFQNNGVVDDSQLPKDRFSAERLKGVDSTLKIQPAKLEDSAVYLCASSLGYGAQETQYFGPGTRLLVL.